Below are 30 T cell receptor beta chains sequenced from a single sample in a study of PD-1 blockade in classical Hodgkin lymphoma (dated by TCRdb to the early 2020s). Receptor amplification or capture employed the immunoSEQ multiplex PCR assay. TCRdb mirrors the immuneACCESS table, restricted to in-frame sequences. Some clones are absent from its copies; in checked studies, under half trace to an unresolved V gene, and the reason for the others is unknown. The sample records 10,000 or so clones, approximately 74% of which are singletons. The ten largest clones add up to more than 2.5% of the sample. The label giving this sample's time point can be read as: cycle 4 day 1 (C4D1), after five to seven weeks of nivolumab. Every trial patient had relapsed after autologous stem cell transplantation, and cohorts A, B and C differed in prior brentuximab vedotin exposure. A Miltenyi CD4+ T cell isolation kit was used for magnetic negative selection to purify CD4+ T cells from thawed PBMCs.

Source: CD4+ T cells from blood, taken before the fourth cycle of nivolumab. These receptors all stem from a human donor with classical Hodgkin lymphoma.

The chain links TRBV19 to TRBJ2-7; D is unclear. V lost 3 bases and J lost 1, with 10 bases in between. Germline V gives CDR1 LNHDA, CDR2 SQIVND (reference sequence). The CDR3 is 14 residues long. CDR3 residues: CASSIQVGSYEQYF. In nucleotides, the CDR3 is TGTGCCAGTAGTATCCAAGTTGGGTCCTACGAGCAGTACTTC.

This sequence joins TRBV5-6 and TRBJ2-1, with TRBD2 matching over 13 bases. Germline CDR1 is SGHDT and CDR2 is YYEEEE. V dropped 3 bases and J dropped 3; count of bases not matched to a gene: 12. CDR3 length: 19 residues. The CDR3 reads CASSYWTSGRGGVYNEQFF. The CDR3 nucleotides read TGTGCCAGCAGCTATTGGACTAGCGGGAGAGGAGGGGTCTACAATGAGCAGTTCTTC.

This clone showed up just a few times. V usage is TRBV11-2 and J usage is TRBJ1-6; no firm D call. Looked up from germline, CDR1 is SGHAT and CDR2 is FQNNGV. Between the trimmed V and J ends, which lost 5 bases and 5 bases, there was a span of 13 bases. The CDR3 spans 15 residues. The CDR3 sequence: CASSPRPQDNSPLHF. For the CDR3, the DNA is TGTGCCAGCAGCCCCCGACCGCAGGATAATTCACCCCTCCACTTT. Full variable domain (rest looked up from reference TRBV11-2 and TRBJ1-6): EAGVAQSPRYKIIEKRQSVAFWCNPISGHATLYWYQQILGQGPKLLIQFQNNGVVDDSQLPKDRFSAERLKGVDSTLKIQPAKLEDSAVYLCASSPRPQDNSPLHFGNGTRLTVT.

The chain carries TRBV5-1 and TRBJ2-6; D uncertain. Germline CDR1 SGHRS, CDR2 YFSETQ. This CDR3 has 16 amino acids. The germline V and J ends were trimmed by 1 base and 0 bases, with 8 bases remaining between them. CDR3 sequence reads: CASSLLLFSGANVLTF. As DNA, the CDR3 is TGCGCCAGCAGCTTGTTGCTATTCTCTGGGGCCAACGTCCTGACTTTC.

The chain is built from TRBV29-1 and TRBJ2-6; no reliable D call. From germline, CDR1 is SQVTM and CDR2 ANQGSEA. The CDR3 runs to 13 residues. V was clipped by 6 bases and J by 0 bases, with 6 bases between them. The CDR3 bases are TGCAGCGTGCAAAGCTCTGGGGCCAACGTCCTGACTTTC. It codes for CSVQSSGANVLTF.

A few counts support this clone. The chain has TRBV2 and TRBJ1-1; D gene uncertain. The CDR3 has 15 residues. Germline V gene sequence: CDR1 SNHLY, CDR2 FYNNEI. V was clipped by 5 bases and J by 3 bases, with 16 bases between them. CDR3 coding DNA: TGTGCCAGCAGTCCGGAGGCTGTAGCGGACACTGAAGCTTTCTTT. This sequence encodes CASSPEAVADTEAFF.

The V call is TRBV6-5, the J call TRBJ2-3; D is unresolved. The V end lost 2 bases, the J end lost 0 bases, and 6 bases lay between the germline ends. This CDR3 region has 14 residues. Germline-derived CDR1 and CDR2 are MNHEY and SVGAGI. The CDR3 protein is CASSYLGSTDTQYF. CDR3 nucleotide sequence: TGTGCCAGCAGTTACCTAGGGAGCACAGATACGCAGTATTTT.

CDR3: CASSLEGGPKSANEQFF. CDR3 coding DNA: TGTGCCAGCAGCTTGGAGGGAGGGCCTAAGTCAGCCAATGAGCAGTTCTTC. J is TRBJ2-1 and V is TRBV5-6; 7 bases agree with TRBD2. Germline V gene sequence: CDR1 SGHDT, CDR2 YYEEEE. The CDR3 is 17 amino acids. The V segment lost 0 bases and the J segment 6 bases; nucleotides outside the gene matches: 12.

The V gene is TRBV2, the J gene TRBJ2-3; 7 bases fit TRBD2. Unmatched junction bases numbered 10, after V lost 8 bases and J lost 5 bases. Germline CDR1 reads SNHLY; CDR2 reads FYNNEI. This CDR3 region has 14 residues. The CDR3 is CASRWTSPEDTQYF. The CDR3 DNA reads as TGTGCCAGCCGCTGGACTAGTCCGGAAGATACGCAGTATTTT. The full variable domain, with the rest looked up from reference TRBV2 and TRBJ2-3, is EPEVTQTPSHQVTQMGQEVILRCVPISNHLYFYWYRQILGQKVEFLVSFYNNEISEKSEIFDDQFSVERPDGSNFTLKIRSTKLEDSAMYFCASRWTSPEDTQYFGPGTRLTVL.

This CDR3 reads CATSRDSARGTEAFF. The CDR3 DNA is TGTGCCACCAGCAGAGATAGCGCCAGGGGCACTGAAGCTTTCTTT. The J gene is TRBJ1-1, the V gene TRBV15, with TRBD1 as a possible D gene (6 bases). Trimming pared 0 bases from V and 4 bases from J, leaving 12 bases between. This CDR3 has 15 residues. Germline assignment: CDR1 LNHNV and CDR2 YYDKDF (reference sequence). Variable domain in full (rest from reference TRBV15 and TRBJ1-1): DAMVIQNPRYQVTQFGKPVTLSCSQTLNHNVMYWYQQKSSQAPKLLFHYYDKDFNNEADTPDNFQSRRPNTSFCFLDIRSPGLGDTAMYLCATSRDSARGTEAFFGQGTRLTVV.

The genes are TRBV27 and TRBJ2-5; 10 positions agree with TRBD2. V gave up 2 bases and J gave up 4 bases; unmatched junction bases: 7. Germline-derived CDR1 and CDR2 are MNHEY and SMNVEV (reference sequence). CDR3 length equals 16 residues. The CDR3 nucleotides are TGTGCCAGCAGTTTAAGGGCTAGCGGGAGTCCAGAGACCCAGTACTTC. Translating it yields CASSLRASGSPETQYF.

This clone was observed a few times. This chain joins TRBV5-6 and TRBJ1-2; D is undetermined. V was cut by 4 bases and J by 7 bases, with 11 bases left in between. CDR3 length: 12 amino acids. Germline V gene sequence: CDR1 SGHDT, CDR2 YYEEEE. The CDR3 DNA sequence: TGTGCCAGCAGCGTCGGACGGATTGGCTACACCTTC. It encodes CASSVGRIGYTF.

The CDR3 here is CASSLFDEQFF. CDR3 in DNA: TGTGCCAGCAGTTTATTTGATGAGCAGTTCTTC. The J gene is TRBJ2-1, the V gene TRBV28; D gene uncertain. The germline V gene encodes CDR1 MDHEN and CDR2 SYDVKM. CDR3 length: 11 residues. Trimming shortened V by 1 base and J by 8 bases, and 3 bases separated the two germline ends.

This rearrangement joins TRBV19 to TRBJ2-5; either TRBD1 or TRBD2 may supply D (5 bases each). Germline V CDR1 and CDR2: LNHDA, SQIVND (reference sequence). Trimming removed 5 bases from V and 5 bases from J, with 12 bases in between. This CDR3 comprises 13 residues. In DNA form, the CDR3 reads TGTGCCAGTAGTTCCTGGGACGGGGAGACCCAGTACTTC. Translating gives CASSSWDGETQYF.

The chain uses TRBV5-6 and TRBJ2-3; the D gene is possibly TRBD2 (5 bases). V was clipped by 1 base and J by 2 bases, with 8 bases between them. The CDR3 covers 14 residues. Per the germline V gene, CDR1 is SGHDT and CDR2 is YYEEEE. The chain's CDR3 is CASSLKRFTDTQYF. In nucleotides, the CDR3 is TGTGCCAGCAGCTTGAAGCGGTTCACAGATACGCAGTATTTT.

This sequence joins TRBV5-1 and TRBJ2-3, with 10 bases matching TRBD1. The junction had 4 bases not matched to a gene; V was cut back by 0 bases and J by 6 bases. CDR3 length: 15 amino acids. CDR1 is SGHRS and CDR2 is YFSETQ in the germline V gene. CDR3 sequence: CASSLAGTGEDTQYF. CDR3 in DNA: TGCGCCAGCAGCTTGGCTGGGACAGGGGAGGATACGCAGTATTTT. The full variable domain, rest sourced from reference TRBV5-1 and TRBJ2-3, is KAGVTQTPRYLIKTRGQQVTLSCSPISGHRSVSWYQQTPGQGLQFLFEYFSETQRNKGNFPGRFSGRQFSNSRSEMNVSTLELGDSALYLCASSLAGTGEDTQYFGPGTRLTVL.

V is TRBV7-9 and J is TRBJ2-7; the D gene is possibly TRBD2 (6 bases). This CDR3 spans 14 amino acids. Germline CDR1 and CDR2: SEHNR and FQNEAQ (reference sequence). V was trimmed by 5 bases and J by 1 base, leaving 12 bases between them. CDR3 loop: CASSRGTDSYEQYF. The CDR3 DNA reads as TGTGCCAGCAGCCGCGGGACTGATTCCTACGAGCAGTACTTC.

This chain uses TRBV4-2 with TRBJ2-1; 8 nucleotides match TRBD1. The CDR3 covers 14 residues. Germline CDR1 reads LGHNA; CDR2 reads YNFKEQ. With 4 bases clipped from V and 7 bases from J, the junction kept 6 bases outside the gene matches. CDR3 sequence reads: CASSRRGLGNEQFF. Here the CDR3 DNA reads TGTGCCAGCAGCCGCAGGGGGCTGGGGAATGAGCAGTTCTTC.

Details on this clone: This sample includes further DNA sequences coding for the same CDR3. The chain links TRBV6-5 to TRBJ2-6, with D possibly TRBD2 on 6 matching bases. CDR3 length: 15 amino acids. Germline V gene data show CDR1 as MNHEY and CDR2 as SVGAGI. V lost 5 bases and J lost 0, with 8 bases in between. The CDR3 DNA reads TGTGCCAGCAGTAGGGACTCCTCTGGGGCCAACGTCCTGACTTTC. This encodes CASSRDSSGANVLTF.

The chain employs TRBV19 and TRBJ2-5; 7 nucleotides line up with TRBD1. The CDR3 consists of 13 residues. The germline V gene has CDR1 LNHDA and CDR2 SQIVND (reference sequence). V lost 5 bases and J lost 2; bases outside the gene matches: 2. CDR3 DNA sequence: TGTGCCAGTAGTGGGACAGAACAAGAGACCCAGTACTTC. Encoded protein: CASSGTEQETQYF.

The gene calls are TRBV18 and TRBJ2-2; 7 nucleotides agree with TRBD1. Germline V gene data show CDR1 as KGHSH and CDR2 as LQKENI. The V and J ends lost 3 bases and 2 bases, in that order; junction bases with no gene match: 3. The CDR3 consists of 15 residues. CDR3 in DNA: TGTGCCAGCTCACCTAGACAGGGCAACACCGGGGAGCTGTTTTTT. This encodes CASSPRQGNTGELFF.

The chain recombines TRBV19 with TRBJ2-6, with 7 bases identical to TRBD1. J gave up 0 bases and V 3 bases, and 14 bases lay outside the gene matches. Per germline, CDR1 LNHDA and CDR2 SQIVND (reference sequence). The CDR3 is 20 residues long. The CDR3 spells CASSIQGWDSSLSGANVLTF. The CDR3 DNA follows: TGTGCCAGTAGTATTCAAGGCTGGGACAGCTCACTCTCTGGGGCCAACGTCCTGACTTTC.

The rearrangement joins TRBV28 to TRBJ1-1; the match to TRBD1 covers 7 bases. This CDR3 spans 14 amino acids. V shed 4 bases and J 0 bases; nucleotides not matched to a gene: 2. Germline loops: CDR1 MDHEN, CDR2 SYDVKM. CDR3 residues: CASSSGQLNTEAFF. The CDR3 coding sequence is TGTGCCAGCAGTTCGGGACAGCTGAACACTGAAGCTTTCTTT.

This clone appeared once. In DNA form, the CDR3 reads TGTGCCAGCTCACCCCCCCCGACGGGAATATCGGACACTGAAGCTTTCTTT. It is translated as CASSPPPTGISDTEAFF. This sequence joins TRBV18 and TRBJ1-1; D remains ambiguous. Germline V lookup: CDR1 KGHSH, CDR2 LQKENI. The CDR3 runs to 17 residues. V was cut by 3 bases and J by 3 bases, with 20 bases left in between. The variable domain in full, with the rest retrieved from reference TRBV18 and TRBJ1-1, is NAGVMQNPRHLVRRRGQEARLRCSPMKGHSHVYWYRQLPEEGLKFMVYLQKENIIDESGMPKERFSAEFPKEGPSILRIQQVVRGDSAAYFCASSPPPTGISDTEAFFGQGTRLTVV.

This chain's CDR3 is CASNDPGGNEKLFF. In DNA, the CDR3 is TGCGCCAGCAACGACCCCGGGGGTAATGAAAAACTGTTTTTT. The chain recombines TRBV5-1 with TRBJ1-4, with D possibly being TRBD1 (5 bases). Germline CDR1 is SGHRS and CDR2 is YFSETQ. This CDR3 contains 14 residues. V was trimmed by 6 bases and J by 4 bases, leaving 13 bases between them.

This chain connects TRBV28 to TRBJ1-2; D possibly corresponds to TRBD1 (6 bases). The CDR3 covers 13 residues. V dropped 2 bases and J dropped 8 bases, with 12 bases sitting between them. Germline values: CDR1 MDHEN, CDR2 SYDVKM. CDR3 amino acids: CASSLGQGTGYTF. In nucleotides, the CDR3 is TGTGCCAGCAGTTTAGGGCAGGGGACGGGCTACACCTTC.

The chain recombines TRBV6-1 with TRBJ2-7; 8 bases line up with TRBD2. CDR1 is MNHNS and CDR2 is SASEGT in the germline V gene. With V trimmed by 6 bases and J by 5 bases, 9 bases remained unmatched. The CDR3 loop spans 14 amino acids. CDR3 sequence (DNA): TGTGCCAGCAGGCCCCTAAGCGGGAGTAACGAGCAGTACTTC. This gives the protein CASRPLSGSNEQYF.

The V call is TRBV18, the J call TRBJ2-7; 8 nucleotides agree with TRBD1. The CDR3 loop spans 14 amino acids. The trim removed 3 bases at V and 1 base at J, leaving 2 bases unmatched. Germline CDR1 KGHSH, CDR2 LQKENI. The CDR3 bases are TGTGCCAGCTCACCCCGACAGGGGTCCTACGAGCAGTACTTC. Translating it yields CASSPRQGSYEQYF.

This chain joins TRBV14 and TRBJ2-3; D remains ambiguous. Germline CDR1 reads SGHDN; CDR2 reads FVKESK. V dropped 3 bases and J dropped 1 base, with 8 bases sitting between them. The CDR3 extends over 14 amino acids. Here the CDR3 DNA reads TGTGCCAGCAGCCATCAGGCCCGCACAGATACGCAGTATTTT. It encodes CASSHQARTDTQYF.

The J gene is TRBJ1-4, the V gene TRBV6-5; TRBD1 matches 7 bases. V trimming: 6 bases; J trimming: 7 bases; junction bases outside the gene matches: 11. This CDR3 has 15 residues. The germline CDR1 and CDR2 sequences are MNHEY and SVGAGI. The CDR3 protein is CASRYRRGRGEKLFF. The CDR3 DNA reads TGTGCCAGCAGGTACCGGAGGGGGCGCGGTGAAAAACTGTTTTTT.